These 9 T cell receptor beta chains originate from one sample sequenced in a study of cytomegalovirus exposure and HLA in healthy donors. The primer mix had 60 Vbeta and 13 Jbeta primers. Sequencing was performed with immunoSEQ multiplex PCR; in TCRdb, only in-frame clones are kept and a portion is missing. The sample is made up of 120,000 to 150,000 clones, and the top ten hold roughly 2.5% of it. Sample: PBMCs. These receptors originate from a middle-aged man in good health and CMV-seronegative.

The rearrangement uses TRBV2 and TRBJ2-2; D possibly corresponds to TRBD2 (5 bases). This CDR3 region has 14 residues. Germline assignment: CDR1 SNHLY and CDR2 FYNNEI. V was trimmed by 3 bases and J by 7 bases, leaving 12 bases between them. The CDR3 sequence: CASSDYPGGGELFF. CDR3 DNA sequence: TGTGCCAGCAGTGATTACCCCGGAGGCGGGGAGCTGTTTTTT.

This rearrangement joins TRBV7-9 to TRBJ2-1; 8 bases are shared with TRBD2. The CDR3 runs to 15 residues. Germline values: CDR1 SEHNR, CDR2 FQNEAQ (reference sequence). Trimming took 5 bases from V and 3 from J; bases not matched to a gene: 6. Written as DNA, the CDR3 is TGTGCCAGCAGCCATAGCGGGGCGCACTACAATGAGCAGTTCTTC. Protein product: CASSHSGAHYNEQFF.

J is TRBJ2-2 and V is TRBV7-3; 9 positions agree with TRBD2. Germline-derived CDR1 and CDR2 are SGHTA and FQGTGA. Trimming removed 4 bases from V and 0 bases from J; junction bases left unmatched: 3. CDR3 size: 16 residues. CDR3 residues: CASSSSGGTNTGELFF. In DNA form, the CDR3 reads TGTGCCAGCAGCTCGAGCGGGGGGACGAACACCGGGGAGCTGTTTTTT.

This chain uses TRBV2 with TRBJ2-3; 9 bases match TRBD2. Germline values: CDR1 SNHLY, CDR2 FYNNEI. Trimming at V came to 8 bases and at J to 3 bases, leaving 3 bases not matched to a gene. CDR3 length: 13 amino acids. CDR3 nucleotides: TGTGCCAGCCGCAGCGGGGGGACAGATACGCAGTATTTT. It encodes CASRSGGTDTQYF.

The chain combines TRBV6-5 with TRBJ1-1, with D unresolved. Germline V gene lookup returns CDR1 MNHEY and CDR2 SVGAGI. V was pared by 8 bases and J by 0 bases, with 10 bases between. This CDR3 spans 13 amino acids. The CDR3 is CASEERMNTEAFF. The CDR3, as DNA: TGTGCCAGCGAGGAACGGATGAACACTGAAGCTTTCTTT.

The V and J genes are TRBV7-2 and TRBJ1-1; D gene unclear. The CDR3 has 15 amino acids. The germline V gene encodes CDR1 SGHTA and CDR2 FQGNSA. The V end lost 2 bases, the J end lost 2 bases, and 12 bases lay between the germline ends. The CDR3 loop is CASSLTGTPNTEAFF. CDR3 bases: TGTGCCAGCAGCTTAACGGGAACACCCAACACTGAAGCTTTCTTT.

This chain joins TRBV6-5 and TRBJ1-2, with 9 positions matching TRBD1. The germline V gene encodes CDR1 MNHEY and CDR2 SVGAGI. The CDR3 totals 15 residues. Trimming cost V 1 base and J 4 bases; bases outside gene matches: 4. The CDR3 region has the DNA TGTGCCAGCAGTTACTTAACAGGGGGCGGCTATGGCTACACCTTC. Protein: CASSYLTGGGYGYTF.

The chain employs TRBV11-2 and TRBJ2-2, with TRBD2 matching over 10 bases. Per germline, CDR1 SGHAT and CDR2 FQNNGV. This CDR3 is built from 16 residues. The ends lost 5 bases at V and 2 bases at J; junction bases unmatched: 5. The CDR3 region has the DNA TGTGCCAGCAGCCAGCTAGCGGGGGCTAACACCGGGGAGCTGTTTTTT. Translation gives CASSQLAGANTGELFF.

The chain is built from TRBV4-3 and TRBJ2-6; D is unclear. Germline CDR1 LGHNA, CDR2 YSLEER. This CDR3 spans 15 amino acids. V was pared by 4 bases and J by 0 bases, with 7 bases between. The CDR3 nucleotides read TGCGCCAGCAGCCCCGCGAGCTCTGGGGCCAACGTCCTGACTTTC. Protein sequence: CASSPASSGANVLTF.